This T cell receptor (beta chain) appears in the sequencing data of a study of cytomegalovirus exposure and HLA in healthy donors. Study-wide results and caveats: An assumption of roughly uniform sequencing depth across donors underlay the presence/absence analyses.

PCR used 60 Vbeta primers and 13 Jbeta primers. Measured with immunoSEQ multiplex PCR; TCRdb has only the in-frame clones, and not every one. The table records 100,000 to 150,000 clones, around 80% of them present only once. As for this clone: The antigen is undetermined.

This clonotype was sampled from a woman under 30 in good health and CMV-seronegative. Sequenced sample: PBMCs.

The CDR3 region is CSVCREDSYNEQFF. CDR3 DNA: TGCAGCGTCTGTCGGGAGGATTCCTACAATGAGCAGTTCTTC. The chain couples TRBV29-1 to TRBJ2-1; 7 nucleotides align to TRBD2. The trim removed 6 bases at V and 1 base at J, leaving 6 bases unmatched. The CDR3 covers 14 residues. CDR1 and CDR2 (germline): SQVTM, ANQGSEA.